This TCR beta chain was sequenced for a study of patients and donors after allogeneic stem cell transplantation. This clonotype was observed a few times. TCRdb analysed the RT-PCR reads with MiXCR anew, one entry per CDR3 protein. The sample lists approximately 250,000 distinct CDR3 sequences; about 14% were seen once. CDR3 length: 14 residues. With V trimmed by 4 bases and J by 0 bases, 2 bases remained unmatched. Germline loops: CDR1 ENHRY, CDR2 SYGVKD. The V call is TRBV10-3, the J call TRBJ2-7, with 8 bases lining up with TRBD2. Sequenced: blood, either unsorted or a sorted T cell fraction (not recorded which). The sequence was collected from a human donor who was either an allogeneic HSCT recipient or a stem cell or donor lymphocyte infusion donor (not recorded which). It is not recorded whose cells these are; they may come from a transplant donor. DNA for the CDR3: TGTGCCATCAGTGTAGCGGGATCCTCCTACGAGCAGTACTTC. Translation: CAISVAGSSYEQYF.